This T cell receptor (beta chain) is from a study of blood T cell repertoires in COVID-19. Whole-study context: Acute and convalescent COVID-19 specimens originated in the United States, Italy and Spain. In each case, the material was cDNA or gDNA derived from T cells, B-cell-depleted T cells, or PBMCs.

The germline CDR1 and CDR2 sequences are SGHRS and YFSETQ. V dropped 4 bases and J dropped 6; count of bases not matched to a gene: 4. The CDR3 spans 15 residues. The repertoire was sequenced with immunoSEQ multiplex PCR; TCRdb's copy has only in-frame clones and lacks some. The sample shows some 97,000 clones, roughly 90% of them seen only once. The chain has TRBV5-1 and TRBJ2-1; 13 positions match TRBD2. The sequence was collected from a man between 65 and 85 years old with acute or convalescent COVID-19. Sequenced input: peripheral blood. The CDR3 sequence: CASSTGTSGTNEQFF. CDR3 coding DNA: TGCGCCAGCAGCACCGGGACTAGCGGGACCAATGAGCAGTTCTTC.